Listed below are T cell receptor beta chains from one sample, sequenced in a study of siplizumab effects on memory and regulatory T cells. Assay: immunoSEQ multiplex PCR; the TCRdb copy retains only in-frame clones and omits some. The sample holds around 87,000 clones, over 80% seen once. The sequenced sample consisted of CD4+ T cells sorted from blood. The receptors derive from a human donor in good health. Each CDR3 is given with its conserved first and last residue. Each record gives: clone size, J gene, V gene, D gene, CDR3 DNA, CDR3 protein. The D gene is left open where the match is weak. A row's size may be missing; if present it is once, few, many or a size class.

NA,TRBJ1-5,TRBV19,NA,TGTGCCAGTAGTACCCAAGGATTGCGCGATCAGCCCCAGCATTTT,CASSTQGLRDQPQHF
NA,TRBJ2-1,TRBV7-3,TRBD2,TGTGCCAGCAGCTTATCCCCGGGGACTAGCGGGAAGAATGAGCAGTTCTTC,CASSLSPGTSGKNEQFF
NA,TRBJ2-7,TRBV6-1,TRBD2,TGTGCCAGCAGGAGTAGCGGGGTACCGACCTACGAGCAGTACTTC,CASRSSGVPTYEQYF
once,TRBJ1-1,TRBV5-5,NA,TGTGCCAGCAGCTCCGGAGACAATTGGAGCACTGAAGCTTTCTTT,CASSSGDNWSTEAFF
NA,TRBJ2-5,TRBV7-2,TRBD2,TGTGCCAGCAGCTTAGGGGTACTAGCGGGAGTTTGGGAGACCCAGTACTTC,CASSLGVLAGVWETQYF
NA,TRBJ1-2,TRBV7-9,NA,TGTGCCAGCAGCCCGGACATCTTTGCTAACTATGGCTACACCTTC,CASSPDIFANYGYTF
NA,TRBJ2-3,TRBV4-2,NA,TGTGCCAGCAGCCAAGATAGGGGTCCGGGACCGCCCCTCGCTGCGCAGTATTTT,CASSQDRGPGPPLAAQYF
NA,TRBJ2-4,TRBV5-4,NA,TGTGCCAGCAGCCCCGGGGTGTCCTCCAAAAACATTCAGTACTTC,CASSPGVSSKNIQYF
NA,TRBJ1-4,TRBV5-1,NA,TGCGCCAGCAGCTTGGAGGGTTTGGCTAATGAAAAACTGTTTTTT,CASSLEGLANEKLFF
NA,TRBJ1-3,TRBV19,TRBD1,TGTGCCAGTAGTCCGGGACAGGGGGCTTACACCATATATTTT,CASSPGQGAYTIYF
NA,TRBJ2-2,TRBV5-1,TRBD2,TGCGCCAGCAGCCCCGGGACTAGCTTGTCCGGGGAGCTGTTTTTT,CASSPGTSLSGELFF
NA,TRBJ1-4,TRBV6-6,NA,TGTGCCAGCAGTTACTCCAGGGAAAAACTGTTTTTT,CASSYSREKLFF
NA,TRBJ1-2,TRBV6-1,TRBD1,TGTGCCAGCAGTGTAGGGACAGGGAACTATGGCTACACCTTC,CASSVGTGNYGYTF
NA,TRBJ2-7,TRBV18,NA,TGTGCCAGCTCACCACCTTCCCGTAAGCAGTACTTC,CASSPPSRKQYF
NA,TRBJ2-2,TRBV10-3,NA,TGTGCCATCAGTGAGTTTAGTTCCGGGGAGCTGTTTTTT,CAISEFSSGELFF
NA,TRBJ1-2,TRBV6-1,NA,TGTGCCAGCAGTGCTACGTTAGGGGCGAAAGGCTACACCTTC,CASSATLGAKGYTF
NA,TRBJ1-1,TRBV5-1,NA,TGCGCCAGCAGCAGGGACGGGGGTTCCTTGAACACTGAAGCTTTCTTT,CASSRDGGSLNTEAFF
NA,TRBJ2-7,TRBV7-2,NA,TGTGCCAGCAGCTTAGACCCCCGGTATTCGGGGGAGCAGTACTTC,CASSLDPRYSGEQYF
NA,TRBJ2-4,TRBV5-3,TRBD1,TGTGCCAGAAGCGTCAGGGGGCAGAGAAACATTCAGTACTTC,CARSVRGQRNIQYF
NA,TRBJ2-1,TRBV27,TRBD1,TGTGCCAGCACCCTACGACAGGGGTCCTACAATGAGCAGTTCTTC,CASTLRQGSYNEQFF
once,TRBJ2-7,TRBV6-1,NA,TGTGCCAGCAGATCGGACGGGAGCTCCTACGAGCAGTACTTC,CASRSDGSSYEQYF
few,TRBJ2-1,TRBV4-1,TRBD2,TGCGCCAGCAGCCAAATCGGGACTATATACAATGAGCAGTTCTTC,CASSQIGTIYNEQFF
NA,TRBJ2-7,TRBV30,NA,TGTGCCTGGAGTTGGGAGTACGAGCAGTACTTC,CAWSWEYEQYF
NA,TRBJ2-7,TRBV9,NA,TGTGCCAGCAGCCCGGGGGCAGGGTACGAGCAGTACTTC,CASSPGAGYEQYF
NA,TRBJ1-2,TRBV6-6,TRBD1,TGTGCCAGCAGTTACATGTCACAGGGGGCTGAAGGCTACACCTTC,CASSYMSQGAEGYTF
once,TRBJ1-2,TRBV6-1,NA,TGTGCCAGCAGTGATAACTATGGCTACACCTTC,CASSDNYGYTF
few,TRBJ2-3,TRBV21-1,NA,TGTGCCAGCAGCGGGCGGACAGTAACTAGCACAGATACGCAGTATTTT,CASSGRTVTSTDTQYF
NA,TRBJ1-5,TRBV12-5,NA,TGTGCTAGTGGTTTGGGAGCTTATAGCAATCAGCCCCAGCATTTT,CASGLGAYSNQPQHF
NA,TRBJ2-1,TRBV7-9,NA,TGTGCCAGCAGACAAACAGGGTCCTACAATGAGCAGTTCTTC,CASRQTGSYNEQFF
NA,TRBJ2-4,TRBV5-5,TRBD2,TGTGCCAGCAGCTTGGCCTCGGGTAGCGGGAAAGCCAAAAACATTCAGTACTTC,CASSLASGSGKAKNIQYF
NA,TRBJ2-7,TRBV29-1,TRBD1,TGCAGCGTTGTGGGACAGGTAAACTACGAGCAGTACTTC,CSVVGQVNYEQYF
NA,TRBJ2-7,TRBV5-5,TRBD2,TGTGCCAGCAAATCCCGAGCGGGAGTGTACGAGCAGTACTTC,CASKSRAGVYEQYF
NA,TRBJ2-5,TRBV5-4,NA,TGTGCCAGTTCAGGGACCCCTCAAGAGACCCAGTACTTC,CASSGTPQETQYF
NA,TRBJ1-2,TRBV11-2,TRBD1,TGTGCCAGCAGCGCCAGACAGGGAATTGGTGGCTACACCTTC,CASSARQGIGGYTF
NA,TRBJ1-3,TRBV10-3,TRBD1,TGTGCCATCAGTGGGACAGGTGGAAACACCATATATTTT,CAISGTGGNTIYF
NA,TRBJ2-5,TRBV12-5,NA,TGTGCTAGTGGTCACCCCGGGACAAGCCAAGAGACCCAGTACTTC,CASGHPGTSQETQYF
once,TRBJ2-7,TRBV6-5,NA,TGTGCCAGCAGTGGGCCCGGGGATCCGCAGTACTTC,CASSGPGDPQYF
few,TRBJ1-1,TRBV11-3,NA,TGTGCCAGCAGCTCAGGGGACATGAACACTGAAGCTTTCTTT,CASSSGDMNTEAFF
NA,TRBJ2-5,TRBV6-1,NA,TGTGCCAGCAGTGAATGGGGGAAGGGGGCCCAGTACTTC,CASSEWGKGAQYF
NA,TRBJ1-2,TRBV18,TRBD1,TGTGCCAGCTCGCAGAGACAGGGCAATCCTTCAGGTGGTGGCTACACCTTC,CASSQRQGNPSGGGYTF
NA,TRBJ2-7,TRBV6-6,TRBD1,TGTGCCAGCAGATCGACAGGGGGCGAGCAGTACTTC,CASRSTGGEQYF
NA,TRBJ2-7,TRBV9,NA,TGTGCCAGCAGCGTAGAAAGCGGCAGCTCCTACGAGCAGTACTTC,CASSVESGSSYEQYF
NA,TRBJ1-1,TRBV11-2,NA,TGTGCCAGCAGCTTATCCAGACCTGAAGCTTTCTTT,CASSLSRPEAFF
NA,TRBJ2-7,TRBV27,NA,TGTGCCAGCCGCCTAACTACCAACTCCTACGAGCAGTACTTC,CASRLTTNSYEQYF
few,TRBJ2-6,TRBV5-1,TRBD1,TGCGCCAGCAGCTTGGAACAGGGGGCTGCTGGGGCCAACGTCCTGACTTTC,CASSLEQGAAGANVLTF
NA,TRBJ1-3,TRBV29-1,NA,TGCAGCACGGACCAGGGGCTCGGTGGAAACACCATATATTTT,CSTDQGLGGNTIYF
NA,TRBJ1-2,TRBV28,TRBD1,TGTGCCAGCAGTCCCTCGGACAGGGTTTACTATGGCTACACCTTC,CASSPSDRVYYGYTF